This TCR beta chain was sequenced for a study of blood T cell repertoires in COVID-19. About the study: COVID-19 samples collected from the United States, Italy and Spain covered acute and convalescent phases. PBMCs, B-cell-depleted T cells, or T cells provided the cDNA or gDNA that made up the material.

The authors' processing: Reference gene primer amplification gave nucleated cell count estimates. Sequencing used immunoSEQ multiplex PCR; TCRdb keeps in-frame clones, though not all of them. V and J calls and clone size are copied from that table; D and trimming were computed from the DNA. The sample has about 200,000 clones, about 88% seen once. The CDR3 sequence is 13 residues long. The germline V gene encodes CDR1 SEHNR and CDR2 FQNEAQ (reference sequence). With V trimmed by 8 bases and J by 0 bases, 1 base remained unmatched. Sample: peripheral blood. This TCR came from a man between 18 and 35 years old with active or convalescent COVID-19. J is TRBJ2-1 and V is TRBV7-9; TRBD1 matches 7 bases. CDR3: CASGDSSYNEQFF. Here the CDR3 DNA reads TGTGCCAGCGGGGACAGCTCCTACAATGAGCAGTTCTTC.